This T cell receptor beta chain was observed in a study of blood T cell repertoires in COVID-19. Turning to the study itself: COVID-19 samples from acute and convalescent phases originated in the United States, Italy and Spain.

How the authors handled the data: Reference gene primer amplification gave estimated nucleated cell counts. Generated by immunoSEQ multiplex PCR, the TCRdb table keeps only in-frame clones and is missing some. The V and J calls and clone size come from that table; D and trimming were worked out from the DNA. The data show fewer than 300,000 clones, under 90% seen once. Germline values: CDR1 WSHSY, CDR2 SAAADI. The V and J ends lost 7 bases and 0 bases respectively, with 11 bases between them. The CDR3 covers 14 residues. V gene TRBV10-2 combines with J gene TRBJ2-3, with TRBD2 as a possible D gene (5 bases). Material: peripheral blood. The TCR sequence derives from a woman in her late teens or twenties with acute or convalescent COVID-19. The CDR3 reads CASITAASTDTQYF. In DNA form, the CDR3 reads TGCGCCAGCATTACAGCGGCAAGCACAGATACGCAGTATTTT.